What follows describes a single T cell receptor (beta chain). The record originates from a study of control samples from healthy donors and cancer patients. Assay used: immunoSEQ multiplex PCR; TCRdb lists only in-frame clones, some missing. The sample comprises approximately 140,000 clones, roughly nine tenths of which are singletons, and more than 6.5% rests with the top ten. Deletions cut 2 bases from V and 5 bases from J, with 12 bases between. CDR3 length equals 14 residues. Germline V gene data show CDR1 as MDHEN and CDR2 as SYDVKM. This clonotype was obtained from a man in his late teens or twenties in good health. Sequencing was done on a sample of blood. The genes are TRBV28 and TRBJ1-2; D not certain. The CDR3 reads CASSLGDFGYGYTF. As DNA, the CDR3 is TGTGCCAGCAGTTTAGGGGATTTCGGTTATGGCTACACCTTC.